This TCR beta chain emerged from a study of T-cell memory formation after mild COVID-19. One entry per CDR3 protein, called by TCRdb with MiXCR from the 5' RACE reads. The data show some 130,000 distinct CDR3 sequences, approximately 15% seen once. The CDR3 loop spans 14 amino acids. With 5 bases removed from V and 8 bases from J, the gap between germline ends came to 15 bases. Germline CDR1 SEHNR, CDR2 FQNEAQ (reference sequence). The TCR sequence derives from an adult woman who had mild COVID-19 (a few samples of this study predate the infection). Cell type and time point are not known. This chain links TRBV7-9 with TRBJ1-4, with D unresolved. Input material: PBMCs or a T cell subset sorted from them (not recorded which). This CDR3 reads CASSPTAAGEKLFF. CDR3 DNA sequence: TGTGCCAGCAGCCCCACTGCAGCTGGGGAAAAACTGTTTTTT.